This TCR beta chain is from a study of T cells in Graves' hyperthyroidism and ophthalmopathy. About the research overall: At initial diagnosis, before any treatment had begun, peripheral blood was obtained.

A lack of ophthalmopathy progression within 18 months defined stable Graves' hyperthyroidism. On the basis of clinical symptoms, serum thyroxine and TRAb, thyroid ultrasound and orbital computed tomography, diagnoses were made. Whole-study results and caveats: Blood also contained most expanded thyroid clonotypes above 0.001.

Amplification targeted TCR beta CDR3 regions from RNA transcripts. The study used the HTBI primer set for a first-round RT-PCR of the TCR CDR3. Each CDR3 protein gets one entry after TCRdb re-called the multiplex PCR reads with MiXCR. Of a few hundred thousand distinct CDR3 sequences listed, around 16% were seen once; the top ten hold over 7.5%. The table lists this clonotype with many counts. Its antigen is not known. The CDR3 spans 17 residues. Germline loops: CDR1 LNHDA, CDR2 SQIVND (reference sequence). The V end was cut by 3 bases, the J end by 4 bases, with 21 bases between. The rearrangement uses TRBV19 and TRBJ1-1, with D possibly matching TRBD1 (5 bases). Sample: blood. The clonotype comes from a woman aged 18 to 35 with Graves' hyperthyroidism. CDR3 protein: CASSIGLGGGFGTEAFF. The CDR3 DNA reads TGTGCCAGTAGTATCGGGTTGGGGGGGGGGTTTGGCACTGAAGCTTTCTTT.